The clone carrying this T cell receptor beta chain was observed a few times. What it binds is unknown. Every donor provided 8.5 to 10 milliliters of peripheral blood. They isolated at least 6 million PBMCs from each sample. This record comes from a study of blood T cells in healthy people across ages. V lost 0 bases to trimming and J lost 8 bases, with 15 bases between them. Germline CDR1 reads SGHRS; CDR2 reads YFSETQ. The CDR3 length is 15 residues. A second PCR of 7 to 11 cycles used a sample-barcoded 5' primer and a J-beta primer mix. The template-switch adaptor was a 5' adaptor with 12 random nucleotides. It tagged each cDNA molecule. From the 5' RACE reads, TCRdb called clonotypes with MiXCR, one entry per CDR3 protein. Of about 700,000 distinct CDR3 sequences in the sample, around 32% were seen once. Study-wide findings and caveats: A greater number of naive CD4+ cells and higher diversity distinguished long-lived donors from aged donors.

The chain carries TRBV5-1 and TRBJ2-1; weak D call: TRBD2 (5 bases). Sequencing input: blood. This receptor was identified in a woman at least 80 years old in good health. CDR3 nucleotide sequence: TGCGCCAGCAGCTTGGTAAAGGGAGAAGGGTATGAGCAGTTCTTC. Protein sequence: CASSLVKGEGYEQFF.